The 9 T cell receptor beta chains given below trace back to one sample, sequenced in a study of shared clonotypes between healthy human individuals. Some clones are missing from TCRdb's copy, which holds only in-frame ones; the method was immunoSEQ multiplex PCR. The table shows more than 1,200,000 clones, with approximately 98.5% occurring only once. Sequencing was carried out using naive CD4+ T cells sorted from blood. Sample subset: CD45RA+ positively selected. The origin of the receptors is a young man in good health.

The chain recombines TRBV29-1 with TRBJ2-1, with unresolved D. The germline V and J ends were trimmed by 2 bases and 11 bases, with 16 bases remaining between them. This CDR3 is 13 amino acids long. In germline, CDR1 is SQVTM, CDR2 ANQGSEA. Here the CDR3 DNA reads TGCAGCGTTGAAATAGGGTCAGGCAGAAAGCAGTTCTTC. Amino acids: CSVEIGSGRKQFF.

The chain joins TRBV7-9 to TRBJ2-7, with TRBD2 identical over 14 bases. The CDR3 has 16 amino acids. V lost 5 bases and J lost 3; bases outside the gene matches: 6. CDR1 is SEHNR, CDR2 FQNEAQ, per germline (reference sequence). For the CDR3, the DNA is TGTGCCAGCAGCCTACGGACTAGCGGGAGGATCTACGAGCAGTACTTC. Translating gives CASSLRTSGRIYEQYF.

This chain joins TRBV5-6 and TRBJ2-2; weak D call: TRBD2 (6 bases). CDR1 is SGHDT and CDR2 is YYEEEE in the germline V gene. This CDR3 region has 17 residues. V was trimmed by 3 bases and J by 1 base, leaving 16 bases between them. The DNA of the CDR3 is TGTGCCAGCAGCTCAAGACGGGAGAGGGGGAACACCGGGGAGCTGTTTTTT. This sequence encodes CASSSRRERGNTGELFF.

V and J are TRBV10-2 and TRBJ1-2; 7 positions match TRBD1. The V and J ends lost 5 bases and 2 bases, in that order; junction bases with no gene match: 5. This CDR3 region has 14 residues. The germline CDR1 and CDR2 sequences are WSHSY and SAAADI. CDR3 protein: CASSPSTGNYGYTF. The CDR3 DNA is TGCGCCAGCAGTCCCTCGACAGGGAACTATGGCTACACCTTC.

On this clone itself: Other DNA sequences from this sample encode an identical CDR3 as well. The chain uses TRBV5-1 and TRBJ2-7; possible D gene TRBD1, 5 bases. Germline loops: CDR1 SGHRS, CDR2 YFSETQ. V dropped 1 base and J dropped 0 bases, with 8 bases sitting between them. CDR3 length: 14 amino acids. Here the CDR3 reads CASSLRRGSYEQYF. The CDR3 region has the DNA TGCGCCAGCAGCTTGAGAAGGGGCTCCTACGAGCAGTACTTC. Full variable domain (remainder filled in from reference TRBV5-1 and TRBJ2-7): KAGVTQTPRYLIKTRGQQVTLSCSPISGHRSVSWYQQTPGQGLQFLFEYFSETQRNKGNFPGRFSGRQFSNSRSEMNVSTLELGDSALYLCASSLRRGSYEQYFGPGTRLTVT.

V gene TRBV10-3 combines with J gene TRBJ1-4; TRBD1 matches at 7 bases. The CDR3 loop spans 12 amino acids. In germline, CDR1 is ENHRY, CDR2 SYGVKD. Trimming cost V 9 bases and J 8 bases; bases outside gene matches: 6. CDR3 bases: TGTGCCATACGGGACAGTAGGGAAAAACTGTTTTTT. Its translation: CAIRDSREKLFF.

The rearrangement joins TRBV19 to TRBJ1-5; D is unclear. With 6 bases removed from V and 3 bases from J, the gap between germline ends came to 15 bases. The length of the CDR3 is 15 residues. Germline V gene data show CDR1 as LNHDA and CDR2 as SQIVND (reference sequence). The CDR3 region has the DNA TGTGCCAGTAGGAGGGTAGGGAATACCAATCAGCCCCAGCATTTT. The encoded protein is CASRRVGNTNQPQHF.

This clone was recorded once. The chain carries TRBV5-4 and TRBJ2-3, with D unclear. The V and J ends lost 4 bases and 4 bases respectively, with 10 bases between them. The CDR3 spans 13 residues. Germline CDR1 and CDR2: SGHNT and YYREEE (reference sequence). This chain's CDR3 is CASSPTWADTQYF. The CDR3 DNA is TGTGCCAGCAGCCCAACCTGGGCAGATACGCAGTATTTT.

The chain joins TRBV7-2 to TRBJ2-2; 13 bases are a match to TRBD2. Germline CDR1 and CDR2: SGHTA and FQGNSA. The V segment lost 4 bases and the J segment 8 bases; nucleotides outside the gene matches: 7. CDR3 length equals 16 residues. Written as DNA, the CDR3 is TGTGCCAGCAGCTCGGGACTAGCGGGACCCATGGGGGAGCTGTTTTTT. The encoded protein is CASSSGLAGPMGELFF.